The entry that follows covers one T cell receptor (beta chain) sequence. The antigen is unknown. This table comes from immunoSEQ multiplex PCR, and its TCRdb copy is limited to in-frame clones, with some not included. The sample lists some 34,000 clones; 93% were seen once. The entry originates in a study of T cells in tuberculosis. Study observations and caveats: Shorter CDR3-alpha in active tuberculosis partly drove smaller distances.

Per the germline V gene, CDR1 is SGHDN and CDR2 is FVKESK. Trimming removed 4 bases from V and 1 base from J; junction bases left unmatched: 8. This CDR3 is built from 16 residues. The rearrangement links TRBV14 to TRBJ1-1; 8 bases match TRBD1. The TCR was taken from a donor aged 10 to 29 with latent tuberculosis or without tuberculosis infection. The sample consisted of PBMCs. Here the CDR3 DNA reads TGTGCCAGCAGCCCGGACGGACAGGGTTGGAACACTGAAGCTTTCTTT. It yields the protein CASSPDGQGWNTEAFF.